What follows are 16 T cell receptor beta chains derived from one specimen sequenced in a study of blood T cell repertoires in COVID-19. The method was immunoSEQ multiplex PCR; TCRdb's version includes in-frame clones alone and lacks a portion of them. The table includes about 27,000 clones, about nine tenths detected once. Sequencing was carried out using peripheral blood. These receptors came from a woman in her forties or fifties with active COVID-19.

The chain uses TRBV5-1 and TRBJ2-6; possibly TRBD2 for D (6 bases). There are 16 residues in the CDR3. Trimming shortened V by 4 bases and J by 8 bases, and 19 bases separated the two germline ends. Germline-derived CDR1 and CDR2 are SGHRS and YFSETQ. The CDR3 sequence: CASSALEGGGTNVLTF. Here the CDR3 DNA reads TGCGCCAGCAGCGCACTTGAGGGAGGAGGGACCAACGTCCTGACTTTC.

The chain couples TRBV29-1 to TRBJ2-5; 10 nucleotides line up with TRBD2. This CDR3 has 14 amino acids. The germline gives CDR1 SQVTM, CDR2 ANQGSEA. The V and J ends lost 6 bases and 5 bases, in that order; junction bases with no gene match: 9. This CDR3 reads CSVYLSGRPETQYF. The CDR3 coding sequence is TGCAGCGTCTACCTTAGCGGGAGGCCTGAGACCCAGTACTTC. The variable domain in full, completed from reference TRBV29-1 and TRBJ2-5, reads SAVISQKPSRDICQRGTSLTIQCQVDSQVTMMFWYRQQPGQSLTLIATANQGSEATYESGFVIDKFPISRPNLTFSTLTVSNMSPEDSSIYLCSVYLSGRPETQYFGPGTRLLVL.

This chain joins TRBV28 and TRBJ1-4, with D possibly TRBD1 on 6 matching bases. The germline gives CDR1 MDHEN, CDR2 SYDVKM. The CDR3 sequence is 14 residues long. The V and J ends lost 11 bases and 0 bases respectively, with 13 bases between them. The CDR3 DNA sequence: TGTGCCTCCGGGGACACCCCAACTAATGAAAAACTGTTTTTT. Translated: CASGDTPTNEKLFF.

The CDR3, as DNA: TGTGCCAGCAGTTACTCGGGCGGGAGGAATGAGCAGTTCTTC. Translating it yields CASSYSGGRNEQFF. The chain carries TRBV6-6 and TRBJ2-1; 8 positions agree with TRBD2. There are 14 residues in the CDR3. CDR1 and CDR2 from the germline V gene are MNHNY and SVGAGI (reference sequence). V shed 0 bases, J shed 7 bases, and the junction held 2 bases outside the gene matches.

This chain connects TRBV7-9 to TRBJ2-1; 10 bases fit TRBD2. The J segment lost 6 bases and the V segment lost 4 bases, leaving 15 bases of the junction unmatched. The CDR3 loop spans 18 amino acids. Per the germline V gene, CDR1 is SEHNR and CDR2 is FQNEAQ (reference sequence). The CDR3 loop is CASSSHYGASGSINEQFF. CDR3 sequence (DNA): TGTGCCAGCAGCTCACATTACGGGGCTAGCGGGAGTATCAATGAGCAGTTCTTC.

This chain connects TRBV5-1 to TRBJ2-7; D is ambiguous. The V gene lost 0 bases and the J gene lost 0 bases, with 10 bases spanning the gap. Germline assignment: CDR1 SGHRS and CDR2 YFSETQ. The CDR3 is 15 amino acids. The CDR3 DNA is TGCGCCAGCAGCTTGGGAGAGGAATTCTCCTACGAGCAGTACTTC. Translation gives CASSLGEEFSYEQYF.

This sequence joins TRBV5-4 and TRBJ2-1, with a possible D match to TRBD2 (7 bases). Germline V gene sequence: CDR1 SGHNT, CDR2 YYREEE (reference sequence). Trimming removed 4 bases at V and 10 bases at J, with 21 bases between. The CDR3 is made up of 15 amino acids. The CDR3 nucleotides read TGTGCCAGCAGCATCGGACTAGGGGGGGGTCGGGAGCAGTTCTTC. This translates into CASSIGLGGGREQFF.

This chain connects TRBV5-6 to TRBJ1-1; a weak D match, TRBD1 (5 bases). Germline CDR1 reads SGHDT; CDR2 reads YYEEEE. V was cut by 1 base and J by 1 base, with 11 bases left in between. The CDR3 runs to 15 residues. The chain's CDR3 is CASSLRGVPNTEAFF. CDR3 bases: TGTGCCAGCAGCTTGCGGGGGGTCCCGAACACTGAAGCTTTCTTT. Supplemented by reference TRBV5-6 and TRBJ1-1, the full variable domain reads DAGVTQSPTHLIKTRGQQVTLRCSPKSGHDTVSWYQQALGQGPQFIFQYYEEEERQRGNFPDRFSGHQFPNYSSELNVNALLLGDSALYLCASSLRGVPNTEAFFGQGTRLTVV.

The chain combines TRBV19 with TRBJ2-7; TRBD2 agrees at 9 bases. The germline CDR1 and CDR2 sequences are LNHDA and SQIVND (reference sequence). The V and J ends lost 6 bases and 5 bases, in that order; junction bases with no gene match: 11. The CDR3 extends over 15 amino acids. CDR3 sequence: CASSLGLGLAHEQYF. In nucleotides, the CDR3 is TGTGCCAGTAGCCTGGGTTTGGGACTAGCACACGAGCAGTACTTC.

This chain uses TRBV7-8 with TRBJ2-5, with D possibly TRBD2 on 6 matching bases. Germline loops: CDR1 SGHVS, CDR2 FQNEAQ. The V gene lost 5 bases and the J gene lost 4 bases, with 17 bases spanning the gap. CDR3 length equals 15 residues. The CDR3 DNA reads TGTGCCAGCAGCCGTTTAGTTAGGGGAGGAGAGACCCAGTACTTC. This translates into CASSRLVRGGETQYF.

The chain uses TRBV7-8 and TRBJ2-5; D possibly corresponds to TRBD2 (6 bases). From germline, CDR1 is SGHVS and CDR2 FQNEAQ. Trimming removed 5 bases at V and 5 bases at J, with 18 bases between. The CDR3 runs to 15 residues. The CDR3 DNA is TGTGCCAGCAGCATCCCGGGCCCGGGAGTGGAGACCCAGTACTTC. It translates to CASSIPGPGVETQYF.

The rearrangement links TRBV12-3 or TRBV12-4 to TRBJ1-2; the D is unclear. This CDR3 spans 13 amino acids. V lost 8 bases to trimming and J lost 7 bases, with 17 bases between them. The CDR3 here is CASSLTGGLGYTF. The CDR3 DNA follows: TGTGCCAGCTCACTCACCGGCGGGCTTGGCTACACCTTC.

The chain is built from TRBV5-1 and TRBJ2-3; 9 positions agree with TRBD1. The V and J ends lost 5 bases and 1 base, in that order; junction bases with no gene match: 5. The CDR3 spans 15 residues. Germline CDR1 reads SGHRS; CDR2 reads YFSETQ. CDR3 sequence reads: CASRSTGGGTDTQYF. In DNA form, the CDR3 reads TGCGCCAGCAGGTCCACAGGGGGCGGCACAGATACGCAGTATTTT.

CDR3: CASSLYGDSNQPQHF. DNA for the CDR3: TGTGCCAGCAGCTTATACGGGGATAGCAATCAGCCCCAGCATTTT. This chain links TRBV7-9 with TRBJ1-5; D call uncertain. Germline V gene data show CDR1 as SEHNR and CDR2 as FQNEAQ (reference sequence). CDR3 length: 15 amino acids. V lost 2 bases and J 0 bases, leaving 8 bases between the germline ends.

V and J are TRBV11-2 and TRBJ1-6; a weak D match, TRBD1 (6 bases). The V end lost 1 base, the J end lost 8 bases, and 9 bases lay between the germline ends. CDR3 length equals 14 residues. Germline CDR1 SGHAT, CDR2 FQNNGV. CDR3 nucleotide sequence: TGTGCCAGCAGCTTAGCAGGGGCATATTCACCCCTCCACTTT. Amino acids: CASSLAGAYSPLHF. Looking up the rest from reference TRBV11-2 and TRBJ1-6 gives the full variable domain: EAGVAQSPRYKIIEKRQSVAFWCNPISGHATLYWYQQILGQGPKLLIQFQNNGVVDDSQLPKDRFSAERLKGVDSTLKIQPAKLEDSAVYLCASSLAGAYSPLHFGNGTRLTVT.

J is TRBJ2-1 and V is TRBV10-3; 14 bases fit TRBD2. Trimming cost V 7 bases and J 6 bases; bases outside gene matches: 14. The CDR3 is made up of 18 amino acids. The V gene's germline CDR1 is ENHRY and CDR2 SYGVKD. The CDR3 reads CAINQASGTSGRTNEQFF. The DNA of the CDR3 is TGTGCCATCAACCAAGCCTCCGGGACTAGCGGGAGAACCAATGAGCAGTTCTTC.